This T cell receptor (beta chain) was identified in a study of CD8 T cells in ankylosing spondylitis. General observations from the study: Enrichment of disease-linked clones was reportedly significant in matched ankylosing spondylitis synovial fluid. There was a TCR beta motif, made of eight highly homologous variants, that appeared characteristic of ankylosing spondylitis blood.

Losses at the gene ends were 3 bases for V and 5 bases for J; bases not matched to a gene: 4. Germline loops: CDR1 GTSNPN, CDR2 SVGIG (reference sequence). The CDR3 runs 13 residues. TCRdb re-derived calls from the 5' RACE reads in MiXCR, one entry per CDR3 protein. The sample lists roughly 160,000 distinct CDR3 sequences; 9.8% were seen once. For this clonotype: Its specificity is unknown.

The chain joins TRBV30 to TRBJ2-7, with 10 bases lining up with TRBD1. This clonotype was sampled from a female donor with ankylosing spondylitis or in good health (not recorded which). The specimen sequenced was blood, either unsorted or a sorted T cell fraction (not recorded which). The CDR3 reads CAWRDRGYHEQYF. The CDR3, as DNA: TGTGCCTGGAGGGACAGGGGGTACCACGAGCAGTACTTC.